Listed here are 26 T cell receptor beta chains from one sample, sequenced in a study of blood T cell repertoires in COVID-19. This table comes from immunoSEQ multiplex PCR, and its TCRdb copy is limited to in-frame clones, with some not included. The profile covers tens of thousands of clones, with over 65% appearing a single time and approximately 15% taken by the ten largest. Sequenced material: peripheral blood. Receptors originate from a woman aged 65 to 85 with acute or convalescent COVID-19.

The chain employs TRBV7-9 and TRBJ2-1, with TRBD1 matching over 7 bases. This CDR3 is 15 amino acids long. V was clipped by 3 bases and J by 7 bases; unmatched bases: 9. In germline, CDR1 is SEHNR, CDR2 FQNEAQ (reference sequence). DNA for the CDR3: TGTGCCAGCAGCTTTACAGGGGACCCCGAAAATGAGCAGTTCTTC. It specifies CASSFTGDPENEQFF.

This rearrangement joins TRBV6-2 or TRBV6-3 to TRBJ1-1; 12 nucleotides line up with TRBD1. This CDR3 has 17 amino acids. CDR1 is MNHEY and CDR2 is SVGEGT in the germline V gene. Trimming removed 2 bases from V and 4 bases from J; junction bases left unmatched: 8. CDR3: CASSYLPGQGAITEAFF. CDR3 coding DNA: TGTGCCAGCAGTTACCTCCCGGGACAGGGGGCGATCACTGAAGCTTTCTTT.

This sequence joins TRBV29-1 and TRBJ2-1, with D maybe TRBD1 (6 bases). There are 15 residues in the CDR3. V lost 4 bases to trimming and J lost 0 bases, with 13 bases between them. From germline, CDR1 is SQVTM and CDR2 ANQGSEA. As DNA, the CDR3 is TGCAGCGTTGTTCCCGGACAGAGCTCCTACAATGAGCAGTTCTTC. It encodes CSVVPGQSSYNEQFF.

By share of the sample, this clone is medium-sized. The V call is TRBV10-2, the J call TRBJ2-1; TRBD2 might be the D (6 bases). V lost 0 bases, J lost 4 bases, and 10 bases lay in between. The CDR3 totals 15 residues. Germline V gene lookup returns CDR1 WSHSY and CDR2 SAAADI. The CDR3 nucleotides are TGCGCCAGCAGTGAGTCGACGCTAGCGTACAATGAGCAGTTCTTC. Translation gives CASSESTLAYNEQFF.

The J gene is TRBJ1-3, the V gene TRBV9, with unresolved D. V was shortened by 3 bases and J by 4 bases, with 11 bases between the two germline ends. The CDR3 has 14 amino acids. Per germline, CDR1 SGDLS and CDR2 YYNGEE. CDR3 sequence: CASSAPGGGNTIYF. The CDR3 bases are TGTGCCAGCAGCGCTCCGGGTGGCGGAAACACCATATATTTT.

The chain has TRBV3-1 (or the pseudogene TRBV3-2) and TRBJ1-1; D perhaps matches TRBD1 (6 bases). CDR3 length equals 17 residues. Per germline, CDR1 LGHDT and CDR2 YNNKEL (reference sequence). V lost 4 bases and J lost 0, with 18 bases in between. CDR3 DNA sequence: TGTGCCAGCAGCCTCCGCACCCCACAGGGAGTGAACACTGAAGCTTTCTTT. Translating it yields CASSLRTPQGVNTEAFF.

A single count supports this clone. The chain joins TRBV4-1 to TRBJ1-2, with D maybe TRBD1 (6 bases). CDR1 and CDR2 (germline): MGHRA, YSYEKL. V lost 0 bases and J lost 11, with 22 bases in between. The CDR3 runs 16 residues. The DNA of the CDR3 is TGCGCCAGCAGCCAAGATAGGGCAGGGGCCGCCGCAAGGTACACCTTC. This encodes CASSQDRAGAAARYTF.

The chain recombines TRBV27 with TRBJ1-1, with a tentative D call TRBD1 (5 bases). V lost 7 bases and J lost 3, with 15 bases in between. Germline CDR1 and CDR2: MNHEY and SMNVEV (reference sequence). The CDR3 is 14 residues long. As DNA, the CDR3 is TGTGCCAGCACCCCCCTGCAGGGTCACACTGAAGCTTTCTTT. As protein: CASTPLQGHTEAFF.

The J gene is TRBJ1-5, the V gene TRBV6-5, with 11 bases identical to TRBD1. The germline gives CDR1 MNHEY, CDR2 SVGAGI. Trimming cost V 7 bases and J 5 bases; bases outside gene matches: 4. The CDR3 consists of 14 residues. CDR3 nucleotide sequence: TGTGCCAGCATCGGACAGGGGGCATATCAGCCCCAGCATTTT. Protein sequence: CASIGQGAYQPQHF.

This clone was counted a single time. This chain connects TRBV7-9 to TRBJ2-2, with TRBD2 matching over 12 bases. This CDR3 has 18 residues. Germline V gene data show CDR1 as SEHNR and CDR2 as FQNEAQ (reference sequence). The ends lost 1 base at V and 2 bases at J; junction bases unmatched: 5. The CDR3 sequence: CASSLVLTSGGNTGELFF. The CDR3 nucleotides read TGTGCCAGCAGCTTAGTTTTGACTAGCGGGGGAAACACCGGGGAGCTGTTTTTT.

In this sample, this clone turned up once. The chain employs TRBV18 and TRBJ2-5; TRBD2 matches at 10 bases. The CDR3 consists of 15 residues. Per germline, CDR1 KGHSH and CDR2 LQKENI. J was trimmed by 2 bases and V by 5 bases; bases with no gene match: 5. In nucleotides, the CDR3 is TGTGCCAGCTCAGCTAGCGGGGGCCAGCAAGAGACCCAGTACTTC. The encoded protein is CASSASGGQQETQYF.

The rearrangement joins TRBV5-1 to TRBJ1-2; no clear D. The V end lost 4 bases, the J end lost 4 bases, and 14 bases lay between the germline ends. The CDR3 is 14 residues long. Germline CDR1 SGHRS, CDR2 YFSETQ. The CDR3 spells CASSGGFAAYGYTF. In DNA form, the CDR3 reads TGCGCCAGCAGCGGAGGGTTCGCTGCCTATGGCTACACCTTC.

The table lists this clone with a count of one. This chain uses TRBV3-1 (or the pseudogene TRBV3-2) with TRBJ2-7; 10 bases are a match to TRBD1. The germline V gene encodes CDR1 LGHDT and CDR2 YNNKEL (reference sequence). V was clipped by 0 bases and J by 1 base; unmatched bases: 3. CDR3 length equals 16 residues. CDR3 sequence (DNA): TGTGCCAGCAGCCAAGAGAGGACAGGGGGTTCCTACGAGCAGTACGTC. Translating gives CASSQERTGGSYEQYV.

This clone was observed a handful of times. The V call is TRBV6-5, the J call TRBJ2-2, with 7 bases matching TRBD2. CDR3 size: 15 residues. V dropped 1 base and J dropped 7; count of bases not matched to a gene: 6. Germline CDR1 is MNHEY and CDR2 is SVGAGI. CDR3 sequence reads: CASSYFGRLGGELFF. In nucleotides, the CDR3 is TGTGCCAGCAGTTACTTCGGGAGGTTAGGCGGGGAGCTGTTTTTT.

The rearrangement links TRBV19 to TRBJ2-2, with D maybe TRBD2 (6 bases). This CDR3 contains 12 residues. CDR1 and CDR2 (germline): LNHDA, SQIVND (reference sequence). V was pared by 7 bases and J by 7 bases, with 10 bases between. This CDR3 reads CASNGGIGELFF. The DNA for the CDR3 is TGTGCCAGTAATGGAGGGATCGGGGAGCTGTTTTTT.

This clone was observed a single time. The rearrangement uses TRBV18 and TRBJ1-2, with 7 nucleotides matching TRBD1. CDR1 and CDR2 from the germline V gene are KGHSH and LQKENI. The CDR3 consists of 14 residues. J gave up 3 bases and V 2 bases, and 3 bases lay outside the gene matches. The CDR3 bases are TGTGCCAGCTCACCATCAGGGGGTCACTATGGCTACACCTTC. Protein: CASSPSGGHYGYTF.

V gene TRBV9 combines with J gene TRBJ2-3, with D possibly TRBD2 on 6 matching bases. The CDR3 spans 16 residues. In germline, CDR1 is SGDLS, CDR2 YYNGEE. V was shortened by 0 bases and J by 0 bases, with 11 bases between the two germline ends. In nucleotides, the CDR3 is TGTGCCAGCAGCGTAGGGACGGGAGCTAGCACAGATACGCAGTATTTT. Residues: CASSVGTGASTDTQYF.

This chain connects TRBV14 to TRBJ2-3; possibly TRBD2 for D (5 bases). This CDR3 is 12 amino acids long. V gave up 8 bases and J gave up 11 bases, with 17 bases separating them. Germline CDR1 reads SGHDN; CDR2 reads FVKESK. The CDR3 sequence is CASGGPSELQYF. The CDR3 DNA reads TGTGCCAGCGGAGGTCCCTCAGAACTGCAGTATTTT.

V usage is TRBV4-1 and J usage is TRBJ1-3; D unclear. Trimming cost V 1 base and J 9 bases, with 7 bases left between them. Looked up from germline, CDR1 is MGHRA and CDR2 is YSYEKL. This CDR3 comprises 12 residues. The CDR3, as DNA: TGCGCCAGCAGCCAAGTTGAGGGCACCATATATTTT. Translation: CASSQVEGTIYF.

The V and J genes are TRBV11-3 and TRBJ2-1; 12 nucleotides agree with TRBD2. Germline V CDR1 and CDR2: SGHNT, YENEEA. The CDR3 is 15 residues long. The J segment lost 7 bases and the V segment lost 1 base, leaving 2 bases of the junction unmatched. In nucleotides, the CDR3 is TGTGCCAGCAGCTTAGGGCTAGCGGGAGGGAATGAGCAGTTCTTC. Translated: CASSLGLAGGNEQFF.

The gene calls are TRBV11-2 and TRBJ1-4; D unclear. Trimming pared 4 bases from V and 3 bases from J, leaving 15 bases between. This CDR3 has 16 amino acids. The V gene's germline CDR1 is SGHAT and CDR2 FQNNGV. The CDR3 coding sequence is TGTGCCAGCAGCTCTAGCGGGTCGCAGGCTAATGAAAAACTGTTTTTT. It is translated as CASSSSGSQANEKLFF.

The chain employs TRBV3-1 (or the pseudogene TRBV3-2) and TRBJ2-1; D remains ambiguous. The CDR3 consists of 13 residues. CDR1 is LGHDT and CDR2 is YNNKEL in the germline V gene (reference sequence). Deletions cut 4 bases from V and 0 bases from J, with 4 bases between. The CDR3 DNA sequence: TGTGCCAGCAGCCCCTACTCCTACAATGAGCAGTTCTTC. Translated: CASSPYSYNEQFF.

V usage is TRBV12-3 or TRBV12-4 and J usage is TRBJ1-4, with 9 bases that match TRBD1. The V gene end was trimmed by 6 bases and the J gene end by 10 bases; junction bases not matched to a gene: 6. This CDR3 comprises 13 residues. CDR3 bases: TGTGCCAGCAGCCCGGGACAGGGTGGAAAACTGTTTTTT. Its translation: CASSPGQGGKLFF.

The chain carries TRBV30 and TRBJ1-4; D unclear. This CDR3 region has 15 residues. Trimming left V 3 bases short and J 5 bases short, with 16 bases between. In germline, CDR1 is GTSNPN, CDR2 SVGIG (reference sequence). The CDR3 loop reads CAWRPGRPGNEKLFF. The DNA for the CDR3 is TGTGCCTGGAGACCCGGTAGGCCGGGGAATGAAAAACTGTTTTTT.

CDR3 protein: CASSHLTRTRSPIYGYTF. The CDR3 region has the DNA TGCGCCAGCAGCCATCTCACCCGGACAAGATCCCCAATCTATGGCTACACCTTC. The genes are TRBV4-1 and TRBJ1-2; maybe TRBD1 (5 bases). Germline V gene sequence: CDR1 MGHRA, CDR2 YSYEKL. The CDR3 totals 18 residues. V was clipped by 3 bases and J by 4 bases, with 24 bases between them.

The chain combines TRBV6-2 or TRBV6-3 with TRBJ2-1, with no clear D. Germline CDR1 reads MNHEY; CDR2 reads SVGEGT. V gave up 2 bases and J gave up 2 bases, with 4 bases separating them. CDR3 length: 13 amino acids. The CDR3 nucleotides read TGTGCCAGCAGTTACGAGGCCTACAATGAGCAGTTCTTC. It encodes CASSYEAYNEQFF.